This entry concerns a single T cell receptor beta chain. The antigen is unknown. This record belongs to a study of cytomegalovirus exposure and HLA in healthy donors. Regarding the study as a whole: Cytomegalovirus-associated TCR beta chains were listed, numbering roughly 150.

Primers for the PCR totalled 60 Vbeta and 13 Jbeta. TCRdb keeps only in-frame clones here, not all; method: immunoSEQ multiplex PCR. The table has roughly 100,000 clones, about 79% seen once. This CDR3 is 15 amino acids long. Germline CDR1 is MGHRA and CDR2 is YSYEKL. V lost 1 base to trimming and J lost 1 base, with 11 bases between them. The chain uses TRBV4-1 and TRBJ2-7; maybe TRBD1 (6 bases). The sequencing sample was made of PBMCs. The sequence came from a man aged 55-75 years in good health and CMV-seropositive. The chain's CDR3 is CASSQVDRTSYEQYF. DNA of the CDR3: TGCGCCAGCAGCCAAGTTGACAGGACGTCCTACGAGCAGTACTTC.